Listed here is a single TCR beta chain. Its target is not known. This sample stems from a study of T cell responses to AZD1222 COVID-19 vaccine. Study conclusions and caveats: Researchers report vaccine-associated CD4 TCRs spanning spike, with dominance at 160-218 and 743-854.

The table came from immunoSEQ multiplex PCR; TCRdb's copy has only in-frame clones and leaves some out. The data hold 110,000 to 150,000 clones, with 80% to 90% observed a single time. J lost 2 bases, V lost 5 bases, and 5 bases had no gene match. CDR1 is MGHRA, CDR2 YSYEKL, per germline. This CDR3 contains 15 residues. The receptor comes from an adult in good health. This material consisted of peripheral blood, taken on day 0 of AZD1222 vaccination. This rearrangement joins TRBV4-1 to TRBJ1-4, with 7 bases matching TRBD1. In nucleotides, the CDR3 is TGCGCCAGCAGCGTTCCGGGACAGACTAATGAAAAACTGTTTTTT. This codes for CASSVPGQTNEKLFF.